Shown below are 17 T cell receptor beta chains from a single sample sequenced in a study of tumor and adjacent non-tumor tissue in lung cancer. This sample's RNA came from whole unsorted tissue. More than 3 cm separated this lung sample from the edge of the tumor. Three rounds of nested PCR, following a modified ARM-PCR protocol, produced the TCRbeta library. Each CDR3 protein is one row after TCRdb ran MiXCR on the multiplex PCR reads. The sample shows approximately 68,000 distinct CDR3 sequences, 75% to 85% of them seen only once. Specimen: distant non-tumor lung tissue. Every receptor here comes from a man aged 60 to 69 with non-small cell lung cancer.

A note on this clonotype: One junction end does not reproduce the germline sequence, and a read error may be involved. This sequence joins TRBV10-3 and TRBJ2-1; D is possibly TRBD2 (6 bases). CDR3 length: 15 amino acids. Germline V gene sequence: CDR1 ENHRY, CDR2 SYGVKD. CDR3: CAISADGGPYNEQFF. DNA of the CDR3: TGTGCCATCAGTGCGGACGGAGGGCCCTACAATGAGCAGTTTTTC.

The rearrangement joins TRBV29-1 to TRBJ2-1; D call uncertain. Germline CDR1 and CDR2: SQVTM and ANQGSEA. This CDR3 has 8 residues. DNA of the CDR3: TGCCTAGTCTATCAGCAGTTCTTC. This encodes CLVYQQFF.

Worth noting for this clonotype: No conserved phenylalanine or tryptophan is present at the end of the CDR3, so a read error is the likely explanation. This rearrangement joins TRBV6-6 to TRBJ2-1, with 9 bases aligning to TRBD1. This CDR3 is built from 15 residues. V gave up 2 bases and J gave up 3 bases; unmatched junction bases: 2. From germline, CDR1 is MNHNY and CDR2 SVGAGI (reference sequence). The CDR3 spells CASSYGTGRYNEQFL. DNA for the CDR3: TGTGCCAGCAGTTACGGGACAGGGCGCTACAATGAGCAGTTCCTC.

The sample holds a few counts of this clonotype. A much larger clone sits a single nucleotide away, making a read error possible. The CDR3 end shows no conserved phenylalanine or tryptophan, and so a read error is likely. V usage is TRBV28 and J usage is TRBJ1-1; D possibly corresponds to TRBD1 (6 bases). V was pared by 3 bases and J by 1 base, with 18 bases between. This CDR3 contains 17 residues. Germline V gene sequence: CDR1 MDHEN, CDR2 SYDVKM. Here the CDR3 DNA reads TGTGCCAGCAGTTTTCTGGTATGGAGGGGGACGAACACTGAAGCTTTCCTT. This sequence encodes CASSFLVWRGTNTEAFL.

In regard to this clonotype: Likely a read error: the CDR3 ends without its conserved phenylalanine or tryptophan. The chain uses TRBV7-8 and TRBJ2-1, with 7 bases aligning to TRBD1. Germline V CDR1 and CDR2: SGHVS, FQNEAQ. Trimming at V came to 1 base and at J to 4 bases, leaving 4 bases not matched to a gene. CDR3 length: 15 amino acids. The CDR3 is CASSLGWDSYNEQFS. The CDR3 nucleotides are TGTGCCAGCAGCTTAGGGTGGGACAGTTACAATGAGCAGTTCTCC.

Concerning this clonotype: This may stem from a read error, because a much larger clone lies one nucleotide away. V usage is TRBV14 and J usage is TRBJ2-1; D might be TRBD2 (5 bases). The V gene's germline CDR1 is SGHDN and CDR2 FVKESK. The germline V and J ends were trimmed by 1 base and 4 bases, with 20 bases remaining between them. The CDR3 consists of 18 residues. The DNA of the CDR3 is TGTGCCAGCAGCCAAGGTGCGGCACTAGTCCCCTGGTACAATGAGCAGTTCTTC. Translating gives CASSQGAALVPWYNEQFF.

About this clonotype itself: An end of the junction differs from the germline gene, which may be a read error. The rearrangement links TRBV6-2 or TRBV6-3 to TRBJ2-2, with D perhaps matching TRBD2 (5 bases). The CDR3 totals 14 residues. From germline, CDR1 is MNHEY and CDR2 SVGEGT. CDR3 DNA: TGTTCCAGCAAATGGACTTATAACACCGGTGAGCTGTTTTTT. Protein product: CSSKWTYNTGELFF.

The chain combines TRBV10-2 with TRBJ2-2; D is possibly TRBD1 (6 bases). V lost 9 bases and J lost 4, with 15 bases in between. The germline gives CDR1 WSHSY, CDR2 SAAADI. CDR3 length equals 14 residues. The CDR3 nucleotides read TGCGCCAGTAGCCAGGGGCTAATCACCGGGGAGCTGTTTTTT. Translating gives CASSQGLITGELFF.

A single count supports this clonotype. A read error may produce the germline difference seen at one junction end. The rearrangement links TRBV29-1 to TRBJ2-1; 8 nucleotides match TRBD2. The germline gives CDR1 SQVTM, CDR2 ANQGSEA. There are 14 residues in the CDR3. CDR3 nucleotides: TGCAGCGCTCCTACTAGCGGATCCTACAATGAGCAGTTTTTC. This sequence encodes CSAPTSGSYNEQFF.

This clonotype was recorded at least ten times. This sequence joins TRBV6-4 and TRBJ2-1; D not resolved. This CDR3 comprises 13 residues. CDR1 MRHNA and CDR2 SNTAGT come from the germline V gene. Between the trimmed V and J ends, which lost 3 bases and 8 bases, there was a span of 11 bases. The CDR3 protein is CASSESSYHEQFF. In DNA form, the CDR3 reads TGTGCCAGCAGTGAGTCCTCTTATCATGAGCAGTTCTTC.

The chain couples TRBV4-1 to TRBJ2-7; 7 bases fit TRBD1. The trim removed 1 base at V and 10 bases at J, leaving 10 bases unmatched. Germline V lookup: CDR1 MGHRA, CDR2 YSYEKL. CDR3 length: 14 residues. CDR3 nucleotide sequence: TGCGCCAGCAGCCAAGGACAGGGTTCCTACGGACAGTACTTC. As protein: CASSQGQGSYGQYF.

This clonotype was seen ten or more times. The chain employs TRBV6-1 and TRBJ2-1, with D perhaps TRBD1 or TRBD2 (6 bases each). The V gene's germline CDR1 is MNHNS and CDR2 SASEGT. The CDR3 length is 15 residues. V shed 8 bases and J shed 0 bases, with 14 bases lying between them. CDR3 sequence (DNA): TGTGCCAGCGCAGGGGACTTGAGCTCCTACAATGAGCAGTTCTTC. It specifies CASAGDLSSYNEQFF.

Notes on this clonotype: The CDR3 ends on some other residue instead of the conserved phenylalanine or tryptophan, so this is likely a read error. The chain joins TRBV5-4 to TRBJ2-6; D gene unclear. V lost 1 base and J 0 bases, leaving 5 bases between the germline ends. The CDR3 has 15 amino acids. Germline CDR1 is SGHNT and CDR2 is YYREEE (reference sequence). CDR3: CASSLPSSGANVLTS. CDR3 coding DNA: TGTGCCAGCAGCTTGCCCAGCTCTGGGGCCAACGTCCTGACTTCA.

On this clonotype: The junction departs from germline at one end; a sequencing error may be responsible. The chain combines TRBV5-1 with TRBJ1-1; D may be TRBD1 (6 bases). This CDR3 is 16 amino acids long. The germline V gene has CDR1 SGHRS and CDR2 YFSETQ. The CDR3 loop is CASSLESGAGSTEAFF. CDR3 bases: TGCGCCAGTAGCTTGGAGTCAGGGGCGGGGAGCACTGAAGCTTTCTTT. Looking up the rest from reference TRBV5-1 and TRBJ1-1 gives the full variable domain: KAGVTQTPRYLIKTRGQQVTLSCSPISGHRSVSWYQQTPGQGLQFLFEYFSETQRNKGNFPGRFSGRQFSNSRSEMNVSTLELGDSALYLCASSLESGAGSTEAFFGQGTRLTVV.

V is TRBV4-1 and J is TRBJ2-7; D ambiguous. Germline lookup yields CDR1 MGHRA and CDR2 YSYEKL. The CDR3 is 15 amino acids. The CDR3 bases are TGCGCCAGCAGCCAAGACCGGCACCATTCCTATGAGCAGTACGTC. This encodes CASSQDRHHSYEQYV.

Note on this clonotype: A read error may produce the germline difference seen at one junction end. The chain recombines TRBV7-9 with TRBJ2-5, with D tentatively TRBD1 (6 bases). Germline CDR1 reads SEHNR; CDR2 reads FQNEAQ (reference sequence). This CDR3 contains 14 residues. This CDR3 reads CVSRAQDSQETQYF. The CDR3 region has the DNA TGTGTCAGCAGGGCTCAGGACAGTCAAGAGACCCAGTACTTC.

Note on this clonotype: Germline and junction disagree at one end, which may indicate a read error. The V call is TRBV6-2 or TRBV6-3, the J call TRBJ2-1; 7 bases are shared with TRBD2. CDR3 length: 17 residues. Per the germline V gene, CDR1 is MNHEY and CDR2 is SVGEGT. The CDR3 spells CTSSYNIRGSFPVEQFF. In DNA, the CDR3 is TGTACCAGCAGTTACAATATACGCGGGAGTTTCCCCGTTGAGCAGTTCTTC.